This is a list of T cell receptor beta chains from one sample in a study of T cell repertoires in cytomegalovirus infection. One entry per CDR3 protein results from TCRdb running MiXCR on the reads. This table holds a few hundred thousand distinct CDR3 sequences, 15% to 20% found once. Specimen: CD8+ T cells from PBMCs. The receptors here all came from a human donor in good health (CMV status not recorded). Some clones in this sample may be carry-over from other donors' samples. The CDR3 runs from the conserved cysteine through the conserved F or W. Each record gives: J gene, V gene, CDR3 protein.

j_gene: TRBJ2-7; v_gene: TRBV29-1; CDR3aa: CSVEEQGQSYEQYF
j_gene: TRBJ2-2; v_gene: TRBV7-9; CDR3aa: CASSLGHPSTGELFF
j_gene: TRBJ1-1; v_gene: TRBV10-3; CDR3aa: CAISDWGKNTEAFF
j_gene: TRBJ1-2; v_gene: TRBV7-6; CDR3aa: CASSSPGFGIANYGYTF
j_gene: TRBJ2-3; v_gene: TRBV6-5; CDR3aa: CASSYSVQGTDTQYF
j_gene: TRBJ2-3; v_gene: TRBV5-1; CDR3aa: CASSLDEGTSTDTQYF
j_gene: TRBJ2-7; v_gene: TRBV6-2/TRBV6-3; CDR3aa: CASSYGRYLPEQYF
j_gene: TRBJ2-3; v_gene: TRBV7-9; CDR3aa: CASSAGTASRDTQYF
j_gene: TRBJ1-1; v_gene: TRBV6-2/TRBV6-3; CDR3aa: CASRSDDMTAGSGMDTEAFF
j_gene: TRBJ2-2; v_gene: TRBV7-6; CDR3aa: CASSRYGGLAGNTGELFF
j_gene: TRBJ2-2; v_gene: TRBV5-6; CDR3aa: CASSLGQITGELFF
j_gene: TRBJ2-1; v_gene: TRBV5-5; CDR3aa: CASSLEANQYNEQFF
j_gene: TRBJ1-1; v_gene: TRBV6-1; CDR3aa: CATTGMEGSSTEAFF
j_gene: TRBJ1-4; v_gene: TRBV11-2; CDR3aa: CASSPRDGDANEKLFF
j_gene: TRBJ2-5; v_gene: TRBV28; CDR3aa: CASSYTGGQETQYF
j_gene: TRBJ1-6; v_gene: TRBV4-2; CDR3aa: CASSQDPDRSGSYNSPLHF
j_gene: TRBJ2-3; v_gene: TRBV2; CDR3aa: CASSEPSGGRADTQYF
j_gene: TRBJ2-1; v_gene: TRBV29-1; CDR3aa: CSAPGSSRGYNEQFF
j_gene: TRBJ2-1; v_gene: TRBV2; CDR3aa: CASGRAGAYNEQFF
j_gene: TRBJ1-5; v_gene: TRBV20-1; CDR3aa: CSAVDRNSNQPQHF
j_gene: TRBJ1-6; v_gene: TRBV2; CDR3aa: CASRSQGAKPLHF
j_gene: TRBJ2-7; v_gene: TRBV28; CDR3aa: CASSLELSEQYF
j_gene: TRBJ2-2; v_gene: TRBV6-5; CDR3aa: CASSYLATGGHGELFF
j_gene: TRBJ1-4; v_gene: TRBV20-1; CDR3aa: CSAGGSWTGEIEKLFF
j_gene: TRBJ1-1; v_gene: TRBV2; CDR3aa: CASSLLPNPGEYTEAFF
j_gene: TRBJ1-2; v_gene: TRBV6-5; CDR3aa: CASKTKNRDYGYTF
j_gene: TRBJ2-7; v_gene: TRBV7-8; CDR3aa: CASSSRGDHEQYF
j_gene: TRBJ1-5; v_gene: TRBV20-1; CDR3aa: CSARASFPASGNQPQHF
j_gene: TRBJ2-3; v_gene: TRBV6-2/TRBV6-3; CDR3aa: CASSYWASGVDTQYF
j_gene: TRBJ1-1; v_gene: TRBV14; CDR3aa: CASSQVGSEAFF
j_gene: TRBJ2-1; v_gene: TRBV7-3; CDR3aa: CASSDSDGSYNEQFF
j_gene: TRBJ1-1; v_gene: TRBV10-3; CDR3aa: CAISDQGMGAEAFF
j_gene: TRBJ1-2; v_gene: TRBV7-9; CDR3aa: CASSARGDRVDGYTF
j_gene: TRBJ2-1; v_gene: TRBV24-1; CDR3aa: CATSGGTVTYNEQFF
j_gene: TRBJ1-1; v_gene: TRBV14; CDR3aa: CASSQFGGMNTEAFF
j_gene: TRBJ2-1; v_gene: TRBV2; CDR3aa: CASSDEGGEQFF
j_gene: TRBJ1-5; v_gene: TRBV7-2; CDR3aa: CASSLASYSNQPQHF
j_gene: TRBJ1-1; v_gene: TRBV5-1; CDR3aa: CASSGSTEAFF
j_gene: TRBJ2-7; v_gene: TRBV28; CDR3aa: CASRIGRGNYEQYF
j_gene: TRBJ2-2; v_gene: TRBV2; CDR3aa: CASSEGLAGMDGELFF
j_gene: TRBJ2-3; v_gene: TRBV7-9; CDR3aa: CASSRTQGAADTQYF
j_gene: TRBJ2-7; v_gene: TRBV7-2; CDR3aa: CASSRGPLYEQYF
j_gene: TRBJ2-1; v_gene: TRBV7-2; CDR3aa: CASSLAVGRTRGYNEQFF
j_gene: TRBJ1-1; v_gene: TRBV6-6; CDR3aa: CASSYDDYVDTEAFF
j_gene: TRBJ2-7; v_gene: TRBV4-3; CDR3aa: CASSQSPGLLAYEQYF
j_gene: TRBJ2-7; v_gene: TRBV14; CDR3aa: CASSQGPGSPYEQYF
j_gene: TRBJ2-2; v_gene: TRBV6-1; CDR3aa: CATPCGLAGTNTGELFF
j_gene: TRBJ2-7; v_gene: TRBV28; CDR3aa: CASERSGSLSYEQYF
j_gene: TRBJ1-2; v_gene: TRBV6-6; CDR3aa: CASSYSRQPLDYGYTF
j_gene: TRBJ1-5; v_gene: TRBV7-8; CDR3aa: CASSLAGTALFPQHF
j_gene: TRBJ2-1; v_gene: TRBV19; CDR3aa: CASGLAGASNEQFF